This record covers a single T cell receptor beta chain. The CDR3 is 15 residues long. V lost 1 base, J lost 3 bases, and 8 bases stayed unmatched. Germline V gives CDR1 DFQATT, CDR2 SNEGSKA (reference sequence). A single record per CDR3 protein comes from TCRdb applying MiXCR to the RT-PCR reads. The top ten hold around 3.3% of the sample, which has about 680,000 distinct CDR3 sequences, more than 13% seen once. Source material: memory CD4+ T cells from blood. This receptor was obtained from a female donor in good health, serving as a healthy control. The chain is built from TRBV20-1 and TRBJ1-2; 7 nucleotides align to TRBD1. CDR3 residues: CSARARTGVDYGYTF. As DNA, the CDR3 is TGCAGTGCTAGAGCACGTACAGGGGTTGACTATGGCTACACCTTC.